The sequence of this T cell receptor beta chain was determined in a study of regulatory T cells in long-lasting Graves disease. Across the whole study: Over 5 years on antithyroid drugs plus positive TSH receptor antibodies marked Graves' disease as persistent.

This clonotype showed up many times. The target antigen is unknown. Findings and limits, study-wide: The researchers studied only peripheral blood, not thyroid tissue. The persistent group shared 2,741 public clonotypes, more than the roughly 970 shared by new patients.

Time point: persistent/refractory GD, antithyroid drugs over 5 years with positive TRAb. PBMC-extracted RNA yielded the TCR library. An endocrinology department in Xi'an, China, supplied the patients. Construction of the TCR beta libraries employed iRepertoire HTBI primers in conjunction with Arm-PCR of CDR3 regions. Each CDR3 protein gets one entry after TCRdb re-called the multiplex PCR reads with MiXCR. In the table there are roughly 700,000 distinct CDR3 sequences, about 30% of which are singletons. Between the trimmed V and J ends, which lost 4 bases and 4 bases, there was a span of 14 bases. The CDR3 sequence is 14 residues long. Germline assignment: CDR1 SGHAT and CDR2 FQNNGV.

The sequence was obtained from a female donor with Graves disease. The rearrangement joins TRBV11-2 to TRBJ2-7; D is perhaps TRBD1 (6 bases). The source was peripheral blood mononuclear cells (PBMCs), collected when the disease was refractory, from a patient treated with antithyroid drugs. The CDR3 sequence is CASSSEGGRYEQYF. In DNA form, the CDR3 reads TGTGCCAGCAGCTCAGAAGGGGGAAGATACGAGCAGTACTTC.